What follows are 11 T cell receptor beta chains derived from one specimen sequenced in a study of cytomegalovirus exposure and HLA in healthy donors. The PCR had 60 Vbeta and 13 Jbeta primers. Some clones are missing from TCRdb's copy, which holds only in-frame ones; the method was immunoSEQ multiplex PCR. The sample consists of 150,000 to 250,000 clones, 82% of them appearing once. The sequenced sample was PBMCs. The receptors were gathered from a woman aged 45-59 years in good health and CMV-seropositive.

V usage is TRBV2 and J usage is TRBJ2-3; TRBD2 matches at 15 bases. Trimming cost V 4 bases and J 0 bases; bases outside gene matches: 2. The CDR3 is 17 residues long. Germline lookup yields CDR1 SNHLY and CDR2 FYNNEI. The CDR3 loop is CASSGTSGGGSTDTQYF. The DNA of the CDR3 is TGTGCCAGCAGTGGGACTAGCGGGGGGGGAAGCACAGATACGCAGTATTTT.

Note on this clone: One base away lies a much larger clone, so this may be a sequencing read error. The V gene is TRBV28, the J gene TRBJ1-1; 9 bases line up with TRBD1. Germline lookup yields CDR1 MDHEN and CDR2 SYDVKM. CDR3 size: 14 residues. The J segment lost 5 bases and the V segment lost 5 bases, leaving 6 bases of the junction unmatched. The CDR3 is CASSTGTGKTEAFF. The CDR3 nucleotides are TGTGCCAGCAGTACCGGGACAGGGAAAACTGAAGCTTTCTTT.

CDR3 amino acids: CASSYSGLSHVYEQYF. The DNA for the CDR3 is TGTGCCAGCAGTTACTCGGGGCTGTCTCACGTCTACGAGCAGTACTTC. This chain joins TRBV6-5 and TRBJ2-7; possibly TRBD1 for D (5 bases). The CDR3 consists of 16 residues. The V end lost 0 bases, the J end lost 3 bases, and 15 bases lay between the germline ends. In germline, CDR1 is MNHEY, CDR2 SVGAGI.

The rearrangement joins TRBV6-6 to TRBJ2-5; D remains ambiguous. The end of the DNA is better explained by TRBJ2-7, so the J call may be wrong. The CDR3 runs 12 residues. CDR1 MNHNY and CDR2 SVGAGI come from the germline V gene (reference sequence). The CDR3 loop is CASSYSIYEQYF. DNA of the CDR3: TGTGCCAGCAGTTACTCCATCTACGAGCAGTACTTC.

J is TRBJ2-3 and V is TRBV9; the D gene is possibly TRBD2 (7 bases). The CDR3 has 16 amino acids. V was pared by 2 bases and J by 5 bases, with 18 bases between. Germline V lookup: CDR1 SGDLS, CDR2 YYNGEE. CDR3 sequence: CASSVLGGAGVDTQYF. In nucleotides, the CDR3 is TGTGCCAGCAGCGTTTTAGGGGGGGCCGGTGTAGATACGCAGTATTTT.

The chain has TRBV11-2 and TRBJ2-2; 10 bases agree with TRBD2. CDR1 is SGHAT, CDR2 FQNNGV, per germline. CDR3 size: 17 residues. The V and J ends lost 2 bases and 1 base, in that order; junction bases with no gene match: 4. The CDR3 sequence is CASSLMLAGGNTGELFF. The CDR3, as DNA: TGTGCCAGCAGCTTAATGTTAGCGGGGGGGAACACCGGGGAGCTGTTTTTT. Drawing the rest from reference TRBV11-2 and TRBJ2-2, the complete variable domain is EAGVAQSPRYKIIEKRQSVAFWCNPISGHATLYWYQQILGQGPKLLIQFQNNGVVDDSQLPKDRFSAERLKGVDSTLKIQPAKLEDSAVYLCASSLMLAGGNTGELFFGEGSRLTVL.

This chain links TRBV6-5 with TRBJ2-3, with D perhaps TRBD2 (5 bases). Germline V CDR1 and CDR2: MNHEY, SVGAGI. This CDR3 contains 16 residues. The germline V and J ends were trimmed by 0 bases and 3 bases, with 13 bases remaining between them. This CDR3 reads CASSYSVGVGTDTQYF. The CDR3 DNA follows: TGTGCCAGCAGTTACTCGGTGGGAGTGGGTACAGATACGCAGTATTTT.

The chain combines TRBV10-3 with TRBJ2-1; TRBD1 is a possible D gene (6 bases). This CDR3 is 13 amino acids long. V was trimmed by 11 bases and J by 0 bases, leaving 11 bases between them. CDR1 is ENHRY, CDR2 SYGVKD, per germline. The CDR3 spells CAATDSSYNEQFF. The CDR3 region has the DNA TGTGCCGCCACGGACAGCTCCTACAATGAGCAGTTCTTC.

V and J are TRBV7-3 and TRBJ2-6, with 12 bases that match TRBD2. V shed 4 bases, J shed 2 bases, and the junction held 9 bases outside the gene matches. The CDR3 covers 19 residues. Germline V CDR1 and CDR2: SGHTA, FQGTGA. CDR3 loop: CASSYNLLAGGPGANVLTF. DNA of the CDR3: TGTGCCAGCAGCTATAACCTGCTAGCGGGAGGGCCTGGGGCCAACGTCCTGACTTTC.

The CDR3 DNA reads TGTGCCAGCAGTCAGAGCGGGGGACCAGATACGCAGTATTTT. The encoded protein is CASSQSGGPDTQYF. The genes are TRBV6-5 and TRBJ2-3, with 8 positions matching TRBD2. Germline V gene data show CDR1 as MNHEY and CDR2 as SVGAGI. Trimming at V came to 5 bases and at J to 4 bases, leaving 5 bases not matched to a gene. The CDR3 spans 14 residues.

The CDR3 is CASSYGSRRETQYF. In DNA, the CDR3 is TGTGCCAGCAGTTACGGGAGTAGGAGAGAGACCCAGTACTTC. The rearrangement uses TRBV6-5 and TRBJ2-5; TRBD2 might be the D (5 bases). V was clipped by 2 bases and J by 4 bases, with 11 bases between them. The CDR3 loop spans 14 amino acids. Germline lookup yields CDR1 MNHEY and CDR2 SVGAGI.